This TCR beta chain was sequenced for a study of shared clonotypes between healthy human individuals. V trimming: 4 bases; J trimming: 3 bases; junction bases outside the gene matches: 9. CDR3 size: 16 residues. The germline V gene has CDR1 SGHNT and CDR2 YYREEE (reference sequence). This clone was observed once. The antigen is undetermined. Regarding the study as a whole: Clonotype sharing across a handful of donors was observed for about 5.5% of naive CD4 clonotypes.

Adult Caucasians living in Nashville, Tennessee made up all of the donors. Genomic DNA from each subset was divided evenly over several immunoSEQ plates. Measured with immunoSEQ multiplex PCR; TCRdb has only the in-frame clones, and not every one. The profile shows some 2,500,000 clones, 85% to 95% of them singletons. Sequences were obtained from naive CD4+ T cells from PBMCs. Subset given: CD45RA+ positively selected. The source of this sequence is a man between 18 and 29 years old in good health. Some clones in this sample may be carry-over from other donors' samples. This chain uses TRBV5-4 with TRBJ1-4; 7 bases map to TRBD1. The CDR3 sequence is CASSHKRGQPNEKLFF. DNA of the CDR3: TGTGCCAGCAGCCATAAACGGGGACAGCCTAATGAAAAACTGTTTTTT. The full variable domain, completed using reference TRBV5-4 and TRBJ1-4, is ETGVTQSPTHLIKTRGQQVTLRCSSQSGHNTVSWYQQALGQGPQFIFQYYREEENGRGNFPPRFSGLQFPNYSSELNVNALELDDSALYLCASSHKRGQPNEKLFFGSGTQLSVL.